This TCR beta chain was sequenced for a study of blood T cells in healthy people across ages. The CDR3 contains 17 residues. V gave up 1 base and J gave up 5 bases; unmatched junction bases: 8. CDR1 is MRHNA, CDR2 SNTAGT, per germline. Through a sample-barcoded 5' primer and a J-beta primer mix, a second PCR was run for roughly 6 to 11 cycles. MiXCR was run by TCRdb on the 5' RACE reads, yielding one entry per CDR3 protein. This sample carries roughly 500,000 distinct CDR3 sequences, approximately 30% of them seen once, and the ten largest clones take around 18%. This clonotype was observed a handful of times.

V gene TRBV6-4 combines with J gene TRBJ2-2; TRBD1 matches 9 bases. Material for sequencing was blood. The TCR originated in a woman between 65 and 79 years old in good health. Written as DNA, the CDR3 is TGTGCCAGCAGTGACTGGGGACAGGGAAGATGGACCGGGGAGCTGTTTTTT. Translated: CASSDWGQGRWTGELFF.